This TCR beta chain was observed in a study of CD4 T cells in relation to SARS-CoV-2 and coronaviruses. Background on the study: Convalescent patients were roughly 8 males and 4 females; two were Hispanic. The restricting HLA molecule for shared crossreactive spike epitopes was mapped. Study results and caveats: According to naive versus memory sequencing, detected responses are memory recall, not newly primed. In around 63% of donors, memory CD4+ clonotypes crossrecognized SARS-CoV-2 and at least one common cold coronavirus spike.

V was trimmed by 1 base and J by 4 bases, leaving 10 bases between them. Germline CDR1 reads SGHAT; CDR2 reads FQNNGV. The CDR3 has 14 residues. TCRdb keeps only in-frame clones here, not all; method: immunoSEQ multiplex PCR. The sample consists of 50,000 to 65,000 clones, 92% of them appearing once. With respect to this clone: Antigen unknown.

This rearrangement joins TRBV11-2 to TRBJ2-5, with D possibly being TRBD2 (5 bases). Sequencing was carried out using naive CD4+ T cells from PBMCs. Subset in this sample: naive CD4+ T cells isolated by negative enrichment. This TCR was recovered from an adult with COVID-19. The CDR3 DNA is TGTGCCAGCAGCTTAGTGCGGGTTTCAGAGACCCAGTACTTC. Protein sequence: CASSLVRVSETQYF.